One T cell receptor beta chain is described in this entry. Its antigen is not known. This entry comes from a study of cytomegalovirus exposure and HLA in healthy donors. CDR1 and CDR2 (germline): SGDLS, YYNGEE. The CDR3 is 16 amino acids. Trimming cost V 4 bases and J 4 bases, with 20 bases left between them. Study-level points and caveats: Reported results showed that the classifier diagnosed cytomegalovirus status with high specificity and sensitivity. Investigators reported under 200 TCR beta chains as tied to cytomegalovirus. It was in a later analysis that TCR association rates were seen to vary by HLA locus, highest for DRB1 and lowest for HLA-C.

Amplification used 60 Vbeta primers and 13 Jbeta primers. Repertoires were generated with immunoSEQ multiplex PCR, while TCRdb's copy carries only in-frame clones and drops some. The sample consists of around 80,000 clones, approximately 67% of them appearing once. The clonotype originates from a male donor in good health and CMV-seropositive. The chain links TRBV9 to TRBJ2-5, with D possibly being TRBD2 (7 bases). Sample: PBMCs. This CDR3 reads CASSPWVGGPGETQYF. CDR3 in DNA: TGTGCCAGCAGCCCCTGGGTCGGGGGGCCCGGAGAGACCCAGTACTTC.